Listed here are 24 T cell receptor beta chains from one sample, sequenced in a study of brain T cells in children with intractable seizures. Time point denoted: blood from clinic visit 5 months post-surgery; TSC patient then seizure free. Measured with immunoSEQ multiplex PCR; TCRdb has only the in-frame clones, and not every one. The table shows about 340,000 clones, with about 93% occurring only once. Here the sequenced sample was peripheral blood, taken roughly 5 months after surgery. These receptors all come from a boy in the first two years of life with tuberous sclerosis and intractable seizures.

The chain combines TRBV6-5 with TRBJ1-2; tentatively, D is TRBD1 (6 bases). CDR3 size: 13 residues. Germline loops: CDR1 MNHEY, CDR2 SVGAGI. Trimming stripped 6 bases from V and 8 bases from J, with 16 bases between. The DNA for the CDR3 is TGTGCCAGCAGATGGACAGACCATGGGGGCTACACCTTC. The encoded protein is CASRWTDHGGYTF.

The chain carries TRBV3-1 (or the pseudogene TRBV3-2) and TRBJ2-7, with D tentatively TRBD1 (6 bases). V was clipped by 4 bases and J by 4 bases, with 11 bases between them. The CDR3 contains 13 residues. The germline gives CDR1 LGHDT, CDR2 YNNKEL (reference sequence). The CDR3 protein is CASSRQVGYEQYF. The CDR3, as DNA: TGTGCCAGCAGCCGACAGGTGGGTTACGAGCAGTACTTC.

The V gene is TRBV15, the J gene TRBJ1-1; perhaps TRBD1 as D (5 bases). Germline loops: CDR1 LNHNV, CDR2 YYDKDF (reference sequence). Trimming took off 5 bases at V and 0 bases at J, with 16 bases between the two ends. CDR3 length: 16 amino acids. The CDR3 loop is CATSPGGSVLNTEAFF. The CDR3 nucleotides read TGTGCCACCAGCCCCGGGGGGAGCGTGCTGAACACTGAAGCTTTCTTT.

The chain joins TRBV7-3 to TRBJ2-7; perhaps TRBD2 as D (5 bases). Germline V gene data show CDR1 as SGHTA and CDR2 as FQGTGA. The V end was cut by 5 bases, the J end by 7 bases, with 15 bases between. The CDR3 has 13 amino acids. The CDR3 sequence: CASSQRAVGEQYF. CDR3 in DNA: TGTGCCAGCAGCCAGAGGGCGGTGGGGGAGCAGTACTTC.

The chain uses TRBV6-2 or TRBV6-3 and TRBJ1-5; D gene unclear. This CDR3 is 12 amino acids long. The V gene lost 2 bases and the J gene lost 9 bases, with 8 bases spanning the gap. Germline CDR1 reads MNHEY; CDR2 reads SVGEGT. DNA of the CDR3: TGTGCCAGCAGTTACGGTCGGTCGCCCCAGCATTTT. It is translated as CASSYGRSPQHF.

The rearrangement links TRBV19 to TRBJ1-5; the D gene is possibly TRBD1 (6 bases). Germline V gene data show CDR1 as LNHDA and CDR2 as SQIVND (reference sequence). V was cut by 5 bases and J by 3 bases, with 23 bases left in between. CDR3 length equals 18 residues. CDR3 in amino acids: CASSVPGVFKSINQPQHF. The CDR3 DNA sequence: TGTGCCAGTAGTGTTCCAGGGGTTTTTAAATCTATCAATCAGCCCCAGCATTTT. Together with reference TRBV19 and TRBJ1-5, the CDR3 gives the full variable domain: DGGITQSPKYLFRKEGQNVTLSCEQNLNHDAMYWYRQDPGQGLRLIYYSQIVNDFQKGDIAEGYSVSREKKESFPLTVTSAQKNPTAFYLCASSVPGVFKSINQPQHFGDGTRLSIL.

This clone is a singleton in its sample. The rearrangement uses TRBV7-9 and TRBJ1-3, with D uncertain. The V and J ends lost 4 bases and 0 bases respectively, with 4 bases between them. The CDR3 totals 13 residues. From germline, CDR1 is SEHNR and CDR2 FQNEAQ (reference sequence). CDR3 amino acids: CASSYLSGNTIYF. CDR3 coding DNA: TGTGCCAGCAGCTACCTCTCTGGAAACACCATATATTTT.

The chain uses TRBV5-1 and TRBJ1-1, with D possibly TRBD1 on 5 matching bases. This CDR3 is built from 13 residues. V lost 3 bases and J lost 5, with 11 bases in between. CDR1 and CDR2 (germline): SGHRS, YFSETQ. The CDR3 here is CASSYHRLTEAFF. In nucleotides, the CDR3 is TGCGCCAGCAGCTATCACAGGTTGACTGAAGCTTTCTTT.

J is TRBJ2-1 and V is TRBV7-9; TRBD2 matches 14 bases. V gave up 1 base and J gave up 6 bases; unmatched junction bases: 2. CDR3 length equals 16 residues. The V gene's germline CDR1 is SEHNR and CDR2 FQNEAQ (reference sequence). This CDR3 reads CASSLVGLAGGNEQFF. The CDR3 DNA reads as TGTGCCAGCAGCTTAGTCGGACTAGCGGGAGGCAATGAGCAGTTCTTC.

The rearrangement joins TRBV29-1 to TRBJ2-5, with a possible D match to TRBD2 (7 bases). The CDR3 has 14 amino acids. V was pared by 7 bases and J by 5 bases, with 20 bases between. Germline V lookup: CDR1 SQVTM, CDR2 ANQGSEA. The CDR3 protein is CSASGGQGRETQYF. The CDR3 DNA follows: TGCAGCGCCTCGGGGGGACAAGGGAGGGAGACCCAGTACTTC. Together with reference TRBV29-1 and TRBJ2-5, the CDR3 gives the full variable domain: SAVISQKPSRDICQRGTSLTIQCQVDSQVTMMFWYRQQPGQSLTLIATANQGSEATYESGFVIDKFPISRPNLTFSTLTVSNMSPEDSSIYLCSASGGQGRETQYFGPGTRLLVL.

V is TRBV25-1 and J is TRBJ2-1; perhaps TRBD2 as D (6 bases). This CDR3 region has 18 residues. The germline V and J ends were trimmed by 4 bases and 6 bases, with 25 bases remaining between them. The germline V gene has CDR1 MGHDK and CDR2 SYGVNS. DNA of the CDR3: TGTGCCAGCAGTGTTAGGGACTTGTCCTCTGAGAAAACCAATGAGCAGTTCTTC. This gives the protein CASSVRDLSSEKTNEQFF. Variable domain in full (rest from reference TRBV25-1 and TRBJ2-1): EADIYQTPRYLVIGTGKKITLECSQTMGHDKMYWYQQDPGMELHLIHYSYGVNSTEKGDLSSESTVSRIRTEHFPLTLESARPSHTSQYLCASSVRDLSSEKTNEQFFGPGTRLTVL.

The chain links TRBV5-4 to TRBJ2-3, with D tentatively TRBD1 or TRBD2 (5 bases each). The CDR3 contains 12 residues. In germline, CDR1 is SGHNT, CDR2 YYREEE (reference sequence). Deletions cut 0 bases from V and 13 bases from J, with 12 bases between. The CDR3 DNA sequence: TGTGCCAGCAGCTTGGCCGGCAGGGAGAAGTATTTT. Amino acids: CASSLAGREKYF.

The chain has TRBV2 and TRBJ2-5, with 7 bases lining up with TRBD2. The CDR3 contains 15 residues. Germline V CDR1 and CDR2: SNHLY, FYNNEI. Trimming at V came to 1 base and at J to 1 base, leaving 3 bases not matched to a gene. CDR3 sequence reads: CASSEGSSGQETQYF. CDR3 bases: TGTGCCAGCAGTGAAGGGTCTAGCGGCCAAGAGACCCAGTACTTC.

The gene calls are TRBV10-3 and TRBJ2-3; TRBD2 matches 13 bases. Germline CDR1 is ENHRY and CDR2 is SYGVKD. The length of the CDR3 is 16 residues. With 6 bases clipped from V and 3 bases from J, the junction kept 6 bases outside the gene matches. CDR3 DNA sequence: TGTGCCATCAGAGGCGGACTAGCGGGGGATACAGATACGCAGTATTTT. This translates into CAIRGGLAGDTDTQYF.

V and J are TRBV6-5 and TRBJ1-6, with D tentatively TRBD1 (6 bases). Trimming removed 6 bases from V and 7 bases from J, with 16 bases in between. The CDR3 extends over 15 amino acids. Germline CDR1 and CDR2: MNHEY and SVGAGI. DNA of the CDR3: TGTGCCAGCAGCCTCCTGACAGGTTTAAATTCACCCCTCCACTTT. Translated, it gives CASSLLTGLNSPLHF.

The chain employs TRBV6-6 and TRBJ1-2, with 8 positions matching TRBD1. Looked up from germline, CDR1 is MNHNY and CDR2 is SVGAGI (reference sequence). With V trimmed by 4 bases and J by 4 bases, 8 bases remained unmatched. CDR3 length: 15 amino acids. The CDR3 sequence: CASSFGQGLGYGYTF. CDR3 DNA: TGTGCCAGCAGTTTCGGACAGGGACTAGGCTATGGCTACACCTTC.

V is TRBV6-6 and J is TRBJ1-2, with a tentative D call TRBD1 (6 bases). Germline CDR1 MNHNY, CDR2 SVGAGI (reference sequence). The CDR3 sequence is 15 residues long. Trimming stripped 6 bases from V and 0 bases from J, with 14 bases between. CDR3 sequence (DNA): TGTGCCAGCAGCCCCGCTGGGACACCTAACTATGGCTACACCTTC. Translating it yields CASSPAGTPNYGYTF.

This sequence joins TRBV7-9 and TRBJ2-7; the match to TRBD2 covers 12 bases. Germline-derived CDR1 and CDR2 are SEHNR and FQNEAQ (reference sequence). The CDR3 runs 16 residues. V dropped 5 bases and J dropped 1; count of bases not matched to a gene: 6. The CDR3 sequence: CASSVPTSGGSYEQYF. The CDR3 region has the DNA TGTGCCAGCAGCGTCCCGACTAGCGGGGGATCCTACGAGCAGTACTTC.

In the case of this clone: This specimen includes other DNA sequences encoding the same CDR3. V and J are TRBV27 and TRBJ1-2, with 8 bases matching TRBD1. CDR1 and CDR2 from the germline V gene are MNHEY and SMNVEV (reference sequence). V gave up 2 bases and J gave up 5 bases; unmatched junction bases: 1. This CDR3 spans 13 amino acids. CDR3: CASSLGQGYGYTF. The DNA for the CDR3 is TGTGCCAGCAGTTTAGGACAGGGATATGGCTACACCTTC.

The DNA of the CDR3 is TGTGCCAGCAGTCCGGGACTAGCGGGCCTAGGGGAATACGAGCAGTACTTC. Protein sequence: CASSPGLAGLGEYEQYF. The gene calls are TRBV28 and TRBJ2-7; TRBD2 aligns across 12 bases. Germline CDR1 is MDHEN and CDR2 is SYDVKM. CDR3 length equals 17 residues. The V gene end was trimmed by 5 bases and the J gene end by 4 bases; junction bases not matched to a gene: 12.

The rearrangement uses TRBV27 and TRBJ1-6; D unresolved. V was shortened by 3 bases and J by 6 bases, with 3 bases between the two germline ends. The CDR3 covers 12 residues. Germline V gene data show CDR1 as MNHEY and CDR2 as SMNVEV (reference sequence). CDR3 residues: CASSLGNSPLHF. DNA of the CDR3: TGTGCCAGCAGTTTGGGTAATTCACCCCTCCACTTT.

This sequence joins TRBV6-5 and TRBJ1-2; unclear D gene. Germline V gene data show CDR1 as MNHEY and CDR2 as SVGAGI. The length of the CDR3 is 14 residues. V shed 4 bases and J shed 0 bases, with 9 bases lying between them. The CDR3 is CASSFQAPNYGYTF. CDR3 nucleotides: TGTGCCAGCAGTTTCCAAGCCCCTAACTATGGCTACACCTTC.

This chain connects TRBV14 to TRBJ1-2; tentative D call: TRBD1 (6 bases). In germline, CDR1 is SGHDN, CDR2 FVKESK. V gave up 4 bases and J gave up 4 bases, with 19 bases separating them. The CDR3 is made up of 16 amino acids. As DNA, the CDR3 is TGTGCCAGCAGCCCCCGAGGCGGGGGCCCTTTCTATGGCTACACCTTC. It specifies CASSPRGGGPFYGYTF.

The chain couples TRBV2 to TRBJ2-7, with D perhaps matching TRBD2 (6 bases). CDR3 length equals 14 residues. Trimming shortened V by 7 bases and J by 0 bases, and 13 bases separated the two germline ends. From germline, CDR1 is SNHLY and CDR2 FYNNEI. Here the CDR3 DNA reads TGTGCCAGCATGGCACGGGGGAGCTCCTACGAGCAGTACTTC. Translating gives CASMARGSSYEQYF.